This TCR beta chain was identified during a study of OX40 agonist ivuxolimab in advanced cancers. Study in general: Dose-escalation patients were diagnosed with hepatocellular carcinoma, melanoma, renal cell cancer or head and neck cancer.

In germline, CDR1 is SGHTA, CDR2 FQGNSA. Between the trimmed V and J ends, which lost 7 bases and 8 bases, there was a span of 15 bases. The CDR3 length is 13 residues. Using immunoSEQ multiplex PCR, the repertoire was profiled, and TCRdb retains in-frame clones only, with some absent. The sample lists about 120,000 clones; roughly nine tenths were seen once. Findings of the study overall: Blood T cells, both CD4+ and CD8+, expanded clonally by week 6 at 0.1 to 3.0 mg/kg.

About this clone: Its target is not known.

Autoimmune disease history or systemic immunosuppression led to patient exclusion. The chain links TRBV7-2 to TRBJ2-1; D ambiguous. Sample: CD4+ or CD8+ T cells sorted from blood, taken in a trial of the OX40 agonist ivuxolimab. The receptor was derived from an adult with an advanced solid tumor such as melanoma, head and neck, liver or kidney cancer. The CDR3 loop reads CASTTDGVYEQFF. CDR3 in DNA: TGTGCCAGCACCACCGATGGGGTGTATGAGCAGTTCTTC.